The next 19 T cell receptor beta chains were all read from a single sample in a study of blood T cell repertoires in COVID-19. Profiling relied on immunoSEQ multiplex PCR, and the TCRdb table lists in-frame clones only, not all of them. The table shows 440,000 or so clones, with roughly 90% occurring only once. Input material: peripheral blood. The receptors here all came from a middle-aged woman with COVID-19, enrolled during active disease.

A note on this clone: The junction shows a germline mismatch at one end, possibly a read error. The chain combines TRBV2 with TRBJ1-3; TRBD1 might be the D (5 bases). CDR3 length: 16 amino acids. The germline CDR1 and CDR2 sequences are SNHLY and FYNNEI. CDR3 DNA: TGTGCCAGCAGTGATTCAGGGATCCTCTCTGGAAACACCGTATATTTT. Its protein product is CASSDSGILSGNTVYF.

The gene calls are TRBV10-3 and TRBJ1-1; the D is unclear. The length of the CDR3 is 14 residues. V was pared by 6 bases and J by 1 base, with 12 bases between. Germline-derived CDR1 and CDR2 are ENHRY and SYGVKD. CDR3 sequence reads: CAIRAWQENTEAFF. The CDR3 DNA reads as TGTGCCATCAGGGCGTGGCAGGAGAACACTGAAGCTTTCTTT.

Points on this clone: This same CDR3 is encoded by further DNA sequences in the sample. The J gene is TRBJ1-2, the V gene TRBV9; possibly TRBD1 for D (5 bases). There are 14 residues in the CDR3. Germline values: CDR1 SGDLS, CDR2 YYNGEE. V was clipped by 4 bases and J by 4 bases, with 14 bases between them. The CDR3 spells CASSPRDSFYGYTF. The CDR3 coding sequence is TGTGCCAGCAGCCCCCGAGACAGTTTCTATGGCTACACCTTC.

The J gene is TRBJ2-7, the V gene TRBV5-4, with 7 bases identical to TRBD2. The junction had 7 bases not matched to a gene; V was cut back by 0 bases and J by 4 bases. The CDR3 length is 15 residues. Germline CDR1 reads SGHNT; CDR2 reads YYREEE (reference sequence). The CDR3 DNA reads TGTGCCAGCAGCTTGGGGGCGGGAGCGAGGTACGAGCAGTACTTC. Protein product: CASSLGAGARYEQYF.

This chain joins TRBV19 and TRBJ1-1; 7 positions match TRBD1. The junction had 3 bases not matched to a gene; V was cut back by 5 bases and J by 3 bases. CDR1 is LNHDA and CDR2 is SQIVND in the germline V gene (reference sequence). This CDR3 contains 13 residues. The CDR3 here is CASSYRGDTEAFF. In DNA, the CDR3 is TGTGCCAGTAGTTACAGGGGAGACACTGAAGCTTTCTTT.

The V call is TRBV7-3, the J call TRBJ1-4; 8 positions match TRBD1. Germline loops: CDR1 SGHTA, CDR2 FQGTGA. Trimming at V came to 5 bases and at J to 5 bases, leaving 7 bases not matched to a gene. CDR3 length: 15 amino acids. The CDR3 nucleotides read TGTGCCAGCAGCGAGGGGACAGGTTGGAATGAAAAACTGTTTTTT. Protein product: CASSEGTGWNEKLFF.

The J gene is TRBJ1-3, the V gene TRBV24-1, with 7 bases lining up with TRBD1. Per germline, CDR1 KGHDR and CDR2 SFDVKD. There are 14 residues in the CDR3. With V trimmed by 6 bases and J by 6 bases, 7 bases remained unmatched. The CDR3 bases are TGTGCCACCAGTTTCAGGGGGTGGTTAAACACCATATATTTT. Encoded protein: CATSFRGWLNTIYF.

This chain uses TRBV7-9 with TRBJ2-2, with D uncertain. V lost 1 base and J lost 7, with 7 bases in between. This CDR3 has 13 amino acids. Per the germline V gene, CDR1 is SEHNR and CDR2 is FQNEAQ (reference sequence). The CDR3 here is CASSLGAYGELFF. DNA for the CDR3: TGTGCCAGCAGCTTAGGGGCTTACGGGGAGCTGTTTTTT.

V gene TRBV7-2 combines with J gene TRBJ1-2, with 7 nucleotides matching TRBD1. The CDR3 consists of 16 residues. Germline V gene sequence: CDR1 SGHTA, CDR2 FQGNSA. V was clipped by 5 bases and J by 8 bases; unmatched bases: 17. The CDR3 spells CASSPRIGTVGGGYTF. In DNA, the CDR3 is TGTGCCAGCAGCCCCCGAATAGGGACAGTAGGAGGCGGCTACACCTTC.

This sequence joins TRBV4-3 and TRBJ2-1; D is ambiguous. This CDR3 region has 15 residues. Germline V gene lookup returns CDR1 LGHNA and CDR2 YSLEER. Trimming cost V 6 bases and J 0 bases, with 12 bases left between them. CDR3 region: CASRRNPSSYNEQFF. The CDR3 DNA sequence: TGCGCCAGCAGACGTAACCCGAGCTCCTACAATGAGCAGTTCTTC.

V and J are TRBV6-2 or TRBV6-3 and TRBJ1-5; D perhaps matches TRBD1 (5 bases). V was shortened by 6 bases and J by 0 bases, with 15 bases between the two germline ends. CDR3 length equals 16 residues. The germline CDR1 and CDR2 sequences are MNHEY and SVGEGT. For the CDR3, the DNA is TGTGCCAGCAGCTCCCGGAGGGGCGGTAGCAATCAGCCCCAGCATTTT. It codes for CASSSRRGGSNQPQHF.

This clone was recorded once. This chain links TRBV29-1 with TRBJ1-1, with D possibly matching TRBD1 (6 bases). The CDR3 spans 15 residues. Germline V gene lookup returns CDR1 SQVTM and CDR2 ANQGSEA. The V end lost 6 bases, the J end lost 1 base, and 18 bases lay between the germline ends. The CDR3 protein is CSVVGTQGPNTEAFF. The CDR3 DNA follows: TGCAGCGTCGTGGGTACACAGGGTCCGAACACTGAAGCTTTCTTT.

This clone occurred once. The chain combines TRBV7-2 with TRBJ1-3; no clear D gene. The ends were cut back, 5 bases at V and 2 bases at J, with 13 bases in the middle. The germline V gene encodes CDR1 SGHTA and CDR2 FQGNSA. The CDR3 has 15 residues. The CDR3 loop is CASSPSLWPGNTIYF. As DNA, the CDR3 is TGTGCCAGCAGCCCATCGCTCTGGCCTGGAAACACCATATATTTT.

The chain employs TRBV7-2 and TRBJ2-7, with D perhaps TRBD2 (6 bases). The CDR3 contains 14 residues. Trimming cost V 6 bases and J 2 bases, with 14 bases left between them. CDR1 and CDR2 (germline): SGHTA, FQGNSA. The CDR3 loop is CASSRWSSAYEQYF. CDR3 nucleotide sequence: TGTGCCAGCAGTCGATGGTCTAGCGCCTACGAGCAGTACTTC.

CDR3 in amino acids: CASSSGQSAYGYTF. The CDR3 DNA sequence: TGTGCCAGCAGTTCGGGACAGAGCGCCTATGGCTACACCTTC. The genes are TRBV28 and TRBJ1-2; TRBD1 matches at 7 bases. Losses at the gene ends were 4 bases for V and 4 bases for J; bases not matched to a gene: 6. Germline assignment: CDR1 MDHEN and CDR2 SYDVKM. This CDR3 has 14 residues.

The V and J genes are TRBV4-3 and TRBJ1-1, with a weak D call TRBD1 (6 bases). The CDR3 extends over 16 amino acids. CDR1 is LGHNA, CDR2 YSLEER, per germline. The ends were cut back, 4 bases at V and 0 bases at J, with 15 bases in the middle. The CDR3 sequence: CASSLHRVGLNTEAFF. The DNA of the CDR3 is TGCGCCAGCAGCCTACACAGGGTCGGCCTGAACACTGAAGCTTTCTTT.

This clone appeared a few times. The rearrangement uses TRBV4-3 and TRBJ1-4, with D unresolved. V lost 0 bases and J lost 7, with 9 bases in between. The CDR3 sequence is 14 residues long. Germline CDR1 LGHNA, CDR2 YSLEER. The CDR3 region is CASSQESGFEKLFF. DNA for the CDR3: TGCGCCAGCAGCCAAGAATCCGGGTTTGAAAAACTGTTTTTT.

The chain couples TRBV19 to TRBJ1-1; 8 bases are a match to TRBD1. Looked up from germline, CDR1 is LNHDA and CDR2 is SQIVND (reference sequence). The V gene end was trimmed by 1 base and the J gene end by 11 bases; junction bases not matched to a gene: 9. The CDR3 is 14 residues long. CDR3 coding DNA: TGTGCCAGTAGTATAGGCGGGACAGGACCGAATGCTTTCTTT. Protein sequence: CASSIGGTGPNAFF.

The genes are TRBV2 and TRBJ2-4; 7 positions agree with TRBD2. The CDR3 extends over 11 amino acids. Germline CDR1 SNHLY, CDR2 FYNNEI. After removal of 4 bases from V and 10 bases from J, the junction contained 1 base not matched to a gene. The CDR3 nucleotides read TGTGCCAGCAGTGCCGGGGGGATTCAGTACTTC. Protein: CASSAGGIQYF.